Listed below are T cell receptor beta chains from one sample, sequenced in a study of human T cells and chemical hapten exposure. TCRdb passed the RACE reads through MiXCR, listing each CDR3 protein once. Altogether some 62,000 distinct CDR3 sequences are present, approximately 11% being singletons, with the ten largest covering roughly 2.3%. Sequencing was performed on whole blood, taken in connection with sensitization to the hapten diphenylcyclopropenone (DPC). The receptors derive from a woman aged 30 to 39 with alopecia areata. Some clones in this sample may be carry-over from other donors' samples. Each CDR3 is given with its conserved first and last residue. Expanded clones get a size class; other rows say once, few or many, or leave the size out.

CDR3,J,size,V
CASSFFGGTGTEAFF,TRBJ1-1,many,TRBV6-6
CATNLRDTEAFF,TRBJ1-1,many,TRBV12-3/TRBV12-4
CASSPLSGAEQYF,TRBJ2-7,.,TRBV3-1
CASMDRDGRGEQFF,TRBJ2-1,few,TRBV25-1
CASSRESSREAFF,TRBJ1-1,.,TRBV7-9
CASSRTGQNQPQHF,TRBJ1-5,.,TRBV5-5
CASSFRASAHYEQYF,TRBJ2-7,few,TRBV7-2
CAISVRGRSYEQYF,TRBJ2-7,.,TRBV10-3
CASRDRGNYGANVLTF,TRBJ2-6,many,TRBV6-5
CASSSYTSYGYTF,TRBJ1-2,many,TRBV7-2
CASSQPQGDEKLFF,TRBJ1-4,.,TRBV4-2
CASTPGTGDTGELFF,TRBJ2-2,few,TRBV7-3
CSGGTGETEQFF,TRBJ2-1,medium-sized,TRBV29-1
CAISEPTSRASTDTQYF,TRBJ2-3,.,TRBV10-3
CASSVGTSGPYEQYF,TRBJ2-7,many,TRBV9
CAWSVGGDYGYTF,TRBJ1-2,many,TRBV30
CASRKGEGTEAFF,TRBJ1-1,many,TRBV12-3/TRBV12-4
CASAAQGPYEQYF,TRBJ2-7,few,TRBV6-2/TRBV6-3
CPQTEGPEQFF,TRBJ2-1,many,TRBV21-1
CASSSGQKNTEAFF,TRBJ1-1,many,TRBV13
CASSLTSVGADTQYF,TRBJ2-3,few,TRBV7-2
CASSHGRGDTQYF,TRBJ2-3,many,TRBV4-3
CAWSAVGSSSGANVLTF,TRBJ2-6,.,TRBV30
CSAFDTYGYTF,TRBJ1-2,.,TRBV29-1
CASSHRQGAGYGYTF,TRBJ1-2,few,TRBV5-4
CSAPTGNGYEQYF,TRBJ2-7,few,TRBV20-1
CASSPGGTAEAFF,TRBJ1-1,.,TRBV28
CASSPLPGQLSYNSPLHF,TRBJ1-6,.,TRBV18
CASSYSSGTGLWDTEAFF,TRBJ1-1,.,TRBV6-2/TRBV6-3
CSVAGNNQPQHF,TRBJ1-5,.,TRBV29-1
CASSLATSGVNEQFF,TRBJ2-1,few,TRBV7-9
CASSEFTAPNEKLFF,TRBJ1-4,many,TRBV10-1
CASSQKLGAWDSPLHF,TRBJ1-6,many,TRBV14
CASSHGSGNTIYF,TRBJ1-3,few,TRBV3-1
CASSPADASSYEQYF,TRBJ2-7,few,TRBV28
CSARVAGKRNEQFF,TRBJ2-1,.,TRBV20-1
CASSADPPDTQYF,TRBJ2-3,few,TRBV11-3
CASSYRDTNTEAFF,TRBJ1-1,.,TRBV6-5
CSVSRGGAEAFF,TRBJ1-1,.,TRBV29-1
CASSPGTSGRGEQYF,TRBJ2-7,.,TRBV7-2
CASGLGQAEQYF,TRBJ2-7,few,TRBV12-5
CASSLVKNEQFF,TRBJ2-1,few,TRBV7-9
CASSYREVWTGELFF,TRBJ2-2,.,TRBV6-2/TRBV6-3
CASSSPGQHRRYEQYF,TRBJ2-7,few,TRBV28
CSGWSVGYHGYTF,TRBJ1-2,many,TRBV29-1
CSAPLAAFF,TRBJ1-1,.,TRBV20-1